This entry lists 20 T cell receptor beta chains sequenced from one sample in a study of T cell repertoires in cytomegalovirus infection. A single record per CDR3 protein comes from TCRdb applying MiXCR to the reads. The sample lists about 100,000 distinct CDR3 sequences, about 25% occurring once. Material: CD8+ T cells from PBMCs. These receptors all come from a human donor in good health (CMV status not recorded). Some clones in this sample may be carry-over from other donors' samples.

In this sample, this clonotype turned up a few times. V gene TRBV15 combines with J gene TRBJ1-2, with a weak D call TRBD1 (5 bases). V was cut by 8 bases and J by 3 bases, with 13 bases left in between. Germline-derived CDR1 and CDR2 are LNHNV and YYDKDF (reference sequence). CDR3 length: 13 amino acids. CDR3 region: CATASGGDYGYTF. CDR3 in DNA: TGTGCCACCGCAAGCGGGGGGGACTATGGCTACACCTTC.

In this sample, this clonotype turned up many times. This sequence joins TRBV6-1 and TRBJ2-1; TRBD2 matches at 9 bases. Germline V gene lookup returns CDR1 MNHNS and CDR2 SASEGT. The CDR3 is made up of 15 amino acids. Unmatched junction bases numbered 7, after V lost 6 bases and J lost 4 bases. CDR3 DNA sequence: TGTGCCAGCAGGGCAAGACTAGCGGAATACAATGAGCAGTTCTTC. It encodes CASRARLAEYNEQFF.

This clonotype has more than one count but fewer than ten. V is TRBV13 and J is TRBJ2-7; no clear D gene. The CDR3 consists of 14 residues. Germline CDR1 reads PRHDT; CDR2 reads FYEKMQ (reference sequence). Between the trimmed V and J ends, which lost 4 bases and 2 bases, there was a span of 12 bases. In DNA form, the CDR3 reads TGTGCCAGCAGCTCCCTGGGGTTAACCTACGAGCAGTACTTC. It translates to CASSSLGLTYEQYF.

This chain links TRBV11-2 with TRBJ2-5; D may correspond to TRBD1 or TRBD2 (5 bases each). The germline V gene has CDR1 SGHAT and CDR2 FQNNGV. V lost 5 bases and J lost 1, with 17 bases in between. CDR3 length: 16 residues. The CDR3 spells CASSPGTYKLQETQYF. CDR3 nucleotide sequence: TGTGCCAGCAGCCCAGGGACGTACAAACTCCAAGAGACCCAGTACTTC.

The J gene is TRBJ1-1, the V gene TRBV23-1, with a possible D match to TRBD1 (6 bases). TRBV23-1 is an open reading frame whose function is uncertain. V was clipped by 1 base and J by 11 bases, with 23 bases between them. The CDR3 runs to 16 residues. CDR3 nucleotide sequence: TGCGCCAGCAGTCAATTGGGTTCGGACAGATCTATGCGGGCTTTCTTT. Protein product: CASSQLGSDRSMRAFF.

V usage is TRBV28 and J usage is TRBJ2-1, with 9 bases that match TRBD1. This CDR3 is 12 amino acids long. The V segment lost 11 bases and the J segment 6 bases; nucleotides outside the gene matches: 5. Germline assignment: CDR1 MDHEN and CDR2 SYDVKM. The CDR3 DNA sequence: TGTGCCGGACAGGGGTGGGGCAATGAGCAGTTCTTC. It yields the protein CAGQGWGNEQFF.

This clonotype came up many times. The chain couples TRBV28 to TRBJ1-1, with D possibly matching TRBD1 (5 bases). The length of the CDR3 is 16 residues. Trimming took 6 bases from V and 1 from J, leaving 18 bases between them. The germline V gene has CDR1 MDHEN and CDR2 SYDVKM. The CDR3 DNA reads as TGTGCCAGCAGATCCACCCCAGGGTTACGGAACACTGAAGCTTTCTTT. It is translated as CASRSTPGLRNTEAFF.

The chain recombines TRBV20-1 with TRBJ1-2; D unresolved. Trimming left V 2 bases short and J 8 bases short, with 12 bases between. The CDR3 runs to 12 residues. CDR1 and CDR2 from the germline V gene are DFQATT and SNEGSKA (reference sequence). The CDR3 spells CSARSEPGGYTF. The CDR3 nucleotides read TGCAGTGCTAGATCTGAACCGGGGGGCTACACCTTC.

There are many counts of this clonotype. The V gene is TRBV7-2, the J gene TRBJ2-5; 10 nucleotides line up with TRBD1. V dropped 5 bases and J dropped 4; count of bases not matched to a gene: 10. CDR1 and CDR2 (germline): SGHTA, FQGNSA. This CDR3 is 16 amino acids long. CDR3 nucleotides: TGTGCCAGCAGCCCGGACAGGGGGAGCTTAGGAGAGACCCAGTACTTC. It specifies CASSPDRGSLGETQYF.

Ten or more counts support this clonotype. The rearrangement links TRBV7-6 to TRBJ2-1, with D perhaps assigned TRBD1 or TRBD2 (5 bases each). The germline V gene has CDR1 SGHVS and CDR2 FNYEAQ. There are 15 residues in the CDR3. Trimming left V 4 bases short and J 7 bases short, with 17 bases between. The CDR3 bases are TGTGCCAGCAGCTACCTACAGTCCGAGGGGAATGAGCAGTTCTTC. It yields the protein CASSYLQSEGNEQFF.

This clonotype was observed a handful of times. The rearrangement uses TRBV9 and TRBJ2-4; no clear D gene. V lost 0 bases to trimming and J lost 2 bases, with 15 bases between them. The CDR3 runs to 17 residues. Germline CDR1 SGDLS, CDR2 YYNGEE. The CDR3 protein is CASSVDGPPNTKNIQYF. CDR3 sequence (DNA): TGTGCCAGCAGCGTAGATGGTCCACCCAATACCAAAAACATTCAGTACTTC.

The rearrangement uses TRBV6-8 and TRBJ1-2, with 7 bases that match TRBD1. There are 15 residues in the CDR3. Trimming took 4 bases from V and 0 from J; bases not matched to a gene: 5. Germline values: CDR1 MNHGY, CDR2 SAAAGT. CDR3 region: CASSSGGQPNYGYTF. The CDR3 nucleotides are TGTGCCAGCAGTTCTGGGGGACAGCCTAACTATGGCTACACCTTC.

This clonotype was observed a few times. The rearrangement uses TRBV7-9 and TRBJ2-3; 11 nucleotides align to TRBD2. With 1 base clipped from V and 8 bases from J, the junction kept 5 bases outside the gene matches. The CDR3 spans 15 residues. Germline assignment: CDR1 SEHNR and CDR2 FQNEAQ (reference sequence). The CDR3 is CASSLEGTSGITQYF. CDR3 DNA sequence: TGTGCCAGCAGCTTAGAAGGGACTAGCGGAATTACGCAGTATTTT.

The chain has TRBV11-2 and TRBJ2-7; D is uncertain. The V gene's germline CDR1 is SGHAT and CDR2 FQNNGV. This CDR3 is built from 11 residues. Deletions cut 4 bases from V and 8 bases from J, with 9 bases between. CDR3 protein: CASSSISKQYF. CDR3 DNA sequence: TGTGCCAGCAGCTCCATAAGCAAGCAGTACTTC.

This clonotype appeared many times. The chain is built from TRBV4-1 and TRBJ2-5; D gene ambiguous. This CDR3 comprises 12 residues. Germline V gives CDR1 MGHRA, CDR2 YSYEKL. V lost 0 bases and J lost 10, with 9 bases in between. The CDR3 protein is CASSQDYRGQYF. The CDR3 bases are TGCGCCAGCAGCCAAGATTACCGAGGCCAGTACTTC.

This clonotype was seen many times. Here the CDR3 reads CASSSVRLVGSEQYF. The DNA of the CDR3 is TGTGCCAGCAGTTCCGTGAGGTTAGTCGGTAGCGAGCAGTACTTC. V gene TRBV28 combines with J gene TRBJ2-7; D is unresolved. Germline CDR1 is MDHEN and CDR2 is SYDVKM. The CDR3 extends over 15 amino acids. V dropped 4 bases and J dropped 6 bases, with 19 bases sitting between them.

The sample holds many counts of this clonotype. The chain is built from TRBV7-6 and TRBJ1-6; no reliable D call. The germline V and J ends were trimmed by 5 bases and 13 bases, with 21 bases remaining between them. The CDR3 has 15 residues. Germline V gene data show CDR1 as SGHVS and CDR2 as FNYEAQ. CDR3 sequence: CASSASPGLAPPLHF. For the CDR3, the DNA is TGTGCCAGCAGCGCCTCCCCCGGCCTGGCGCCGCCCCTCCACTTT. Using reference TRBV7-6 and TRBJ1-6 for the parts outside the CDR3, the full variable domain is GAGVSQSPRYKVTKRGQDVALRCDPISGHVSLYWYRQALGQGPEFLTYFNYEAQQDKSGLPNDRFSAERPEGSISTLTIQRTEQRDSAMYRCASSASPGLAPPLHFGNGTRLTVT.

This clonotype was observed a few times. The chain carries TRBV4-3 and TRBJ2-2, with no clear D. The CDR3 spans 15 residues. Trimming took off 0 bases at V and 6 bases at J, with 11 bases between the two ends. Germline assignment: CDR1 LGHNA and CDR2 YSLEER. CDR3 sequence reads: CASSQDAAGPGELFF. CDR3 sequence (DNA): TGCGCCAGCAGCCAAGATGCGGCTGGGCCCGGGGAGCTGTTTTTT.

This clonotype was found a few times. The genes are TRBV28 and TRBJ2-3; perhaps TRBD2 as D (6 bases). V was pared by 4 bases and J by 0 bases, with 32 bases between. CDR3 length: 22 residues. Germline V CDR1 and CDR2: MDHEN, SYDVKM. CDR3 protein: CASSSSGGEDLSASASTDTQYF. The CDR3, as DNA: TGTGCCAGCAGTTCCAGCGGCGGGGAGGACCTCTCCGCCTCAGCCAGCACAGATACGCAGTATTTT.

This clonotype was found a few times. Here the CDR3 DNA reads TGTGCCACCTCAGGCGGGGCGAACTACGAGCAGTACTTC. This translates into CATSGGANYEQYF. The genes are TRBV15 and TRBJ2-7; D is possibly TRBD2 (6 bases). V was clipped by 8 bases and J by 3 bases, with 14 bases between them. This CDR3 contains 13 residues. The germline gives CDR1 LNHNV, CDR2 YYDKDF (reference sequence).